This entry describes one TCR beta chain. This table comes from immunoSEQ multiplex PCR, and its TCRdb copy is limited to in-frame clones, with some not included. The sample holds tens of thousands of clones, 80% seen once. These data are taken from a study of control samples from healthy donors and cancer patients. Sequenced input: blood. The TCR comes from a man in his 70s in good health.

The CDR3: CASSYLPVAGGYNEQFF. CDR3 DNA: TGCGCCAGCAGCTACCTTCCCGTAGCGGGGGGTTACAATGAGCAGTTCTTC. This chain links TRBV5-1 with TRBJ2-1; 10 bases agree with TRBD2. The germline gives CDR1 SGHRS, CDR2 YFSETQ. V shed 3 bases, J shed 4 bases, and the junction held 10 bases outside the gene matches. The CDR3 covers 17 residues. Full variable domain (outside the CDR3, taken from reference TRBV5-1 and TRBJ2-1): KAGVTQTPRYLIKTRGQQVTLSCSPISGHRSVSWYQQTPGQGLQFLFEYFSETQRNKGNFPGRFSGRQFSNSRSEMNVSTLELGDSALYLCASSYLPVAGGYNEQFFGPGTRLTVL.